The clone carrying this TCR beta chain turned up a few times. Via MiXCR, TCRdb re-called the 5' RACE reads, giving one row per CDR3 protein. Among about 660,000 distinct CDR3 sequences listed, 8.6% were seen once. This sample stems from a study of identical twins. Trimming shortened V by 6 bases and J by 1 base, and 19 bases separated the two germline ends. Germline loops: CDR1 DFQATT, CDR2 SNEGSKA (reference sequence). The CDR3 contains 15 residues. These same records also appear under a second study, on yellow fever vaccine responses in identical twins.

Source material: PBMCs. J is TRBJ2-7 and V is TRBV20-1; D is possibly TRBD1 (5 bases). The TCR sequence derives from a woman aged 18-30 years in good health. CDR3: CSAPGGRALSYEQYF. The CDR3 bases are TGCAGTGCCCCCGGCGGCAGGGCGCTATCCTACGAGCAGTACTTC.